A selection of T cell receptor beta chains follows, all from one sample in a study of blood T cell repertoires in COVID-19. The data were produced by immunoSEQ multiplex PCR, yet TCRdb's version contains in-frame clones alone and is incomplete. This sample has 150,000 to 200,000 clones, with about 80% found just once. Sequenced: peripheral blood. These receptors originate from a human donor with acute or convalescent COVID-19. The donor label of this sample is uncertain. CDR3s include the opening cysteine and the closing phenylalanine or tryptophan. The D gene is left open where the match is weak. The size entry is marked missing in some rows and otherwise reads once, few, many or a size class.

d_call j_call clone_size v_call cdr3_nt cdr3_aa
TRBD1 TRBJ2-3 - TRBV9 TGTGCCAGCAGCGCAGACAGGGACCCTAGCACAGATACGCAGTATTTT CASSADRDPSTDTQYF
TRBD1 TRBJ1-2 - TRBV5-4 TGTGCCAGCAGCTTTGACAGGGTGGAGGGGTATGGCTACACCTTC CASSFDRVEGYGYTF
- TRBJ1-3 - TRBV30 TGTGCCTGGAGTGTAGGGGGGGGCGCAGGTGGAAACACCATATATTTT CAWSVGGGAGGNTIYF
- TRBJ2-1 - TRBV19 TGTGCCAGTAGTATGACAGTTAACAATGAGCAGTTCTTC CASSMTVNNEQFF
TRBD2 TRBJ2-7 - TRBV27 TGTGCCAGCAGTTTTCGTGGGACTAGCGGAACCTACGAGCAGTACTTC CASSFRGTSGTYEQYF
TRBD1 TRBJ1-2 - TRBV30 TGTGCCTGGAGCCCCGGGACAGGGTATGGCTACACCTTC CAWSPGTGYGYTF
TRBD1 TRBJ1-2 - TRBV30 TGTGCCTGGAGTGTACCACCAGGGGGCTATGGCTACACCTTC CAWSVPPGGYGYTF
- TRBJ2-1 few TRBV7-3 TGTGCCAGCAGCATTGGAGGTGAGCAGTTCTTC CASSIGGEQFF
- TRBJ2-3 - TRBV5-6 TGTGCCAGCAGCTTGGGTTGGCGCGGGAGCACAGATACGCAGTATTTT CASSLGWRGSTDTQYF
TRBD1 TRBJ1-2 few TRBV3-1/TRBV3-2 TGTGCCAGCAGCCAAGACAGGGGGAACTATGGCTACACCTTC CASSQDRGNYGYTF
- TRBJ2-7 - TRBV10-2 TGCGCCAGCAAGGAGCAAGTTAAAGGCAGACCCTACGAGCAGTACTTC CASKEQVKGRPYEQYF
- TRBJ1-3 - TRBV5-4 TGTGCCAGCAGCTTTGAGGGTGAAAACACCATATATTTT CASSFEGENTIYF
TRBD1 TRBJ2-1 - TRBV30 TGTGCCTGGAACCCGGGGCAGGGGGTTCAGTTCTTC CAWNPGQGVQFF
- TRBJ1-2 - TRBV9 TGTGCCAGCAGCGCAGGTTGGGAGAACTATGGCTACACCTTC CASSAGWENYGYTF
- TRBJ2-1 - TRBV11-1 TGTGCCAGCAGCCCCCGGAGGGATGAGCAGTTCTTC CASSPRRDEQFF
- TRBJ2-2 - TRBV10-1 TGCGCCAGCAGTGAGAATACAGGGACCGGGGAGCTGTTTTTT CASSENTGTGELFF
- TRBJ1-2 once TRBV3-1/TRBV3-2 TGTGCCAGCACCCCCCGGGCGGGGCCCTATGGCTACACCTTC CASTPRAGPYGYTF
- TRBJ2-5 - TRBV6-5 TGTGCCAGCAGAACAGGGGGGGGTGCGGAGACCCAGTACTTC CASRTGGGAETQYF
- TRBJ2-4 - TRBV4-1 TGCGCCAGCAGCCAAGAATTGCCGGACGGGGGAATAAGAGAAGCCAAAAACATTCAGTACTTC CASSQELPDGGIREAKNIQYF
- TRBJ1-5 - TRBV19 TGTGCCACCACGCCCTCGACAGGCAATCAGCCCCAGCATTTT CATTPSTGNQPQHF
TRBD1 TRBJ1-2 - TRBV12-5 TGTGCTAGTGGTTTGTCCTCCGGACAGGAGCTGATGGGCTACACCTTC CASGLSSGQELMGYTF
- TRBJ2-1 few TRBV20-1 TGCAGTGCCCCGGGACTCGATGAGCAGTTCTTC CSAPGLDEQFF
- TRBJ2-7 - TRBV7-2 TGTGCCAGCAGCCCCCGCAGGCCGCTCGTAAGTGGGCAGTACTTC CASSPRRPLVSGQYF
TRBD1 TRBJ2-5 - TRBV4-2 TGTGCCAGCAGCCAAGTAATGGGACAGGGAGAGACCCAGTACTTC CASSQVMGQGETQYF
TRBD2 TRBJ2-5 - TRBV14 TGTGCCAGCAGCCGCGGACTAGCGGGGGGGAGACAACAAGAGACCCAGTACTTC CASSRGLAGGRQQETQYF
- TRBJ1-2 few TRBV11-2 TGTGCCAGCAGCTTAGGGGAGGGTCAGAACTATGGCTACACCTTC CASSLGEGQNYGYTF
TRBD2 TRBJ2-1 - TRBV7-3 TGTGCCAGCAGCTTCACCGGGACTAGCGGGAGGAATGAGCAGTTCTTC CASSFTGTSGRNEQFF
TRBD2 TRBJ2-3 - TRBV25-1 TGTGCCAGCAGTGAATCGGGGGGGGACACAGATACGCAGTATTTT CASSESGGDTDTQYF
- TRBJ2-1 - TRBV11-2 TGTGCCAGCAGCCCCTTGCGGTCCTACAATGAGCAGTTCTTC CASSPLRSYNEQFF
- TRBJ2-1 - TRBV2 TGTGCCAGCAGTGTATACCTACTTCTGAACAATGAGCAGTTCTTC CASSVYLLLNNEQFF